The 15 T cell receptor beta chains reported below all come from one sample, sequenced in a study of blood T cells in healthy people across ages. Then a second PCR, running roughly 7 to 12 cycles, was carried out with a sample-barcoded 5' primer and a J-beta primer mix. One entry per CDR3 protein, called by TCRdb with MiXCR from the 5' RACE reads. The sample has roughly 2 million distinct CDR3 sequences, around half seen once. The sequenced sample was blood. Receptors originate from a woman aged 40 to 55 in good health.

The rearrangement uses TRBV2 and TRBJ1-4; 9 bases agree with TRBD1. Germline CDR1 reads SNHLY; CDR2 reads FYNNEI. The CDR3 consists of 16 residues. Losses at the gene ends were 6 bases for V and 1 base for J; bases not matched to a gene: 6. In DNA form, the CDR3 reads TGTGCCAGCAGGCACGACAGGGGGGGAACTAATGAAAAACTGTTTTTT. It is translated as CASRHDRGGTNEKLFF.

V usage is TRBV2 and J usage is TRBJ2-5, with D perhaps TRBD1 (5 bases). V lost 3 bases to trimming and J lost 13 bases, with 15 bases between them. Germline V gene lookup returns CDR1 SNHLY and CDR2 FYNNEI. This CDR3 has 12 amino acids. This chain's CDR3 is CASSDRADERYF. Here the CDR3 DNA reads TGTGCCAGCAGTGACAGGGCGGACGAGCGGTACTTC.

Of note for this clonotype: Sequence at one end of the junction differs from germline and may be a read error. The chain uses TRBV5-1 and TRBJ2-6, with D uncertain. This CDR3 is 14 amino acids long. The V gene's germline CDR1 is SGHRS and CDR2 YFSETQ. The CDR3 DNA is TGCGTCAGCAGCTTCGGGTCTGGGGCCAACGTCCTGACTTTC. Amino acid sequence: CVSSFGSGANVLTF.

This chain links TRBV20-1 with TRBJ2-7, with D possibly matching TRBD1 (6 bases). V was trimmed by 6 bases and J by 2 bases, leaving 14 bases between them. Germline CDR1 DFQATT, CDR2 SNEGSKA (reference sequence). The CDR3 totals 13 residues. The CDR3 loop reads CSARTQGPYEQYF. The CDR3 DNA sequence: TGCAGTGCGAGGACACAGGGACCCTACGAGCAGTACTTC.

The V gene is TRBV2, the J gene TRBJ2-6; D remains ambiguous. CDR1 and CDR2 from the germline V gene are SNHLY and FYNNEI. The CDR3 spans 15 residues. V was shortened by 2 bases and J by 4 bases, with 9 bases between the two germline ends. In DNA, the CDR3 is TGTGCCAGCAGTGAACGGTCTGGCGGGGCCAACGTCCTGACTTTC. Encoded protein: CASSERSGGANVLTF.

This chain uses TRBV28 with TRBJ2-7, with D perhaps matching TRBD2 (6 bases). V shed 9 bases and J shed 3 bases, with 18 bases lying between them. Germline assignment: CDR1 MDHEN and CDR2 SYDVKM. The CDR3 consists of 14 residues. Here the CDR3 reads CASELGGSFYEQYF. The CDR3 nucleotides are TGTGCCAGTGAGTTAGGAGGGAGCTTCTACGAGCAGTACTTC.

This clonotype has only a few counts. The chain joins TRBV15 to TRBJ1-2; D unresolved. Trimming cost V 5 bases and J 4 bases, with 8 bases left between them. The CDR3 extends over 12 amino acids. Germline CDR1 LNHNV, CDR2 YYDKDF (reference sequence). In DNA form, the CDR3 reads TGTGCCACCAGCCGAGCGAGCTATGGCTACACCTTC. As protein: CATSRASYGYTF.

This chain uses TRBV11-2 with TRBJ2-1; D is possibly TRBD1 or TRBD2 (5 bases each). Germline V CDR1 and CDR2: SGHAT, FQNNGV. V dropped 4 bases and J dropped 8 bases, with 18 bases sitting between them. This CDR3 region has 15 residues. The CDR3 DNA sequence: TGTGCCAGCAGCTCCCCGGGACCCGGGATCTATGAGCAGTTCTTC. Its protein product is CASSSPGPGIYEQFF.

The gene calls are TRBV20-1 and TRBJ2-1; 11 nucleotides line up with TRBD2. Trimming took 2 bases from V and 0 from J; bases not matched to a gene: 12. The CDR3 is 19 residues long. Germline CDR1 is DFQATT and CDR2 is SNEGSKA (reference sequence). CDR3 amino acids: CSARPSGGPFLSSYNEQFF. DNA for the CDR3: TGCAGTGCTAGACCTAGCGGGGGGCCCTTCCTAAGCTCCTACAATGAGCAGTTCTTC.

This clonotype has just a few counts. The rearrangement uses TRBV20-1 and TRBJ2-3; D remains unclear. V was cut by 0 bases and J by 0 bases, with 10 bases left in between. Germline values: CDR1 DFQATT, CDR2 SNEGSKA (reference sequence). CDR3 length: 15 amino acids. CDR3 loop: CSARDPAKSTDTQYF. CDR3 bases: TGCAGTGCTAGAGATCCGGCAAAGAGCACAGATACGCAGTATTTT.

In the case of this clonotype: A junction end diverges from the germline sequence, so it may reflect a read error. The V gene is TRBV6-5, the J gene TRBJ2-7; 9 positions match TRBD1. The CDR3 is made up of 15 amino acids. Germline CDR1 and CDR2: MNHEY and SVGAGI. CDR3 DNA sequence: TGTGCCAGCAGTTCTGGGGGACAGGGCTCCCACGAGCAGTACTTC. Residues: CASSSGGQGSHEQYF.

The V and J genes are TRBV20-1 and TRBJ1-5; D may be TRBD1 (5 bases). Germline V gene lookup returns CDR1 DFQATT and CDR2 SNEGSKA (reference sequence). The V end lost 0 bases, the J end lost 5 bases, and 14 bases lay between the germline ends. CDR3 size: 15 residues. This CDR3 reads CSARDSRGAYQPQHF. In nucleotides, the CDR3 is TGCAGTGCTAGAGATTCAAGGGGCGCATATCAGCCCCAGCATTTT.

The V gene is TRBV11-1, the J gene TRBJ1-4; a possible D gene is TRBD1 (5 bases). CDR3 size: 16 residues. The germline V gene encodes CDR1 SGHAT and CDR2 FQDESV (reference sequence). Trimming stripped 4 bases from V and 0 bases from J, with 12 bases between. CDR3 amino acids: CASSSRRGPTNEKLFF. Written as DNA, the CDR3 is TGTGCCAGCAGCTCGAGACGGGGCCCAACTAATGAAAAACTGTTTTTT.

The chain combines TRBV4-1 with TRBJ2-1; the D call may be TRBD1 or TRBD2 (6 bases each). With 0 bases removed from V and 0 bases from J, the gap between germline ends came to 12 bases. CDR3 length: 17 amino acids. From germline, CDR1 is MGHRA and CDR2 YSYEKL. CDR3 sequence reads: CASSQDRGGSSYNEQFF. The DNA for the CDR3 is TGCGCCAGCAGCCAAGATCGAGGGGGGAGCTCCTACAATGAGCAGTTCTTC.

Only a few counts were recorded for this clonotype. The chain combines TRBV27 with TRBJ2-1, with TRBD2 matching 7 bases. The V and J ends lost 10 bases and 1 base, in that order; junction bases with no gene match: 13. CDR3 size: 16 residues. CDR1 MNHEY and CDR2 SMNVEV come from the germline V gene (reference sequence). CDR3: CATNRGPGLSYNEQFF. CDR3 sequence (DNA): TGTGCCACTAACCGAGGGCCGGGACTATCCTACAATGAGCAGTTCTTC.